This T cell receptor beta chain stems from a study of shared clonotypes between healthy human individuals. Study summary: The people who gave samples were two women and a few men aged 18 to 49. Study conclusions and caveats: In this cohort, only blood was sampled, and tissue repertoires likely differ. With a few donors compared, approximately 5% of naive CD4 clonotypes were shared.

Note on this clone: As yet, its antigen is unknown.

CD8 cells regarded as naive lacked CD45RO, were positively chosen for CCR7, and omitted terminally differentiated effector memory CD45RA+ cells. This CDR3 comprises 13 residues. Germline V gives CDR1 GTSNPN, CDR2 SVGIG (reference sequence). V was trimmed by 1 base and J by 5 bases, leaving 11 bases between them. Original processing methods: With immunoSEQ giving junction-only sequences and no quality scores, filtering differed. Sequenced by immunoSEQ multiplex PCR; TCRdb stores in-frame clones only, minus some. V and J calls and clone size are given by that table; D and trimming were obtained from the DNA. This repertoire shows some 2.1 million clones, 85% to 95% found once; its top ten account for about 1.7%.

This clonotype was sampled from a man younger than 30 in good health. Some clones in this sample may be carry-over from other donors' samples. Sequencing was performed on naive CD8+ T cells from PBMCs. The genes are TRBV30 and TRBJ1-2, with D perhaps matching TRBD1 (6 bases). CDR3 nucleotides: TGTGCCTGGAGTGCTGGGGGGCGGTATGGCTACACCTTC. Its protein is CAWSAGGRYGYTF.